This is a list of T cell receptor beta chains from one sample in a study of cytomegalovirus exposure and HLA in healthy donors. The protocol was immunoSEQ multiplex PCR, while the TCRdb copy is restricted to in-frame clones and leaves out a portion. The sample table sets out about 48,000 clones. The source material was PBMCs. These receptors all come from a male donor in good health and CMV-seropositive. CDR3s include the opening cysteine and the closing phenylalanine or tryptophan. The D gene is left open where the match is weak.

NA	TRBV6-1	TRBJ1-2	CASSPRGGHYGYTF	TGTGCCAGCAGTCCCCGGGGGGGACACTATGGCTACACCTTC
NA	TRBV9	TRBJ2-7	CASSVASGVLGEQYF	TGTGCCAGCAGCGTAGCATCCGGGGTTTTGGGCGAGCAGTACTTC
NA	TRBV14	TRBJ2-6	CASSRHIAGVSGANVLTF	TGTGCCAGCAGCCGCCACATTGCAGGCGTGTCTGGGGCCAACGTCCTGACTTTC
NA	TRBV4-3	TRBJ1-4	CASSQARNSPVTTNEKLFF	TGCGCCAGCAGCCAAGCACGGAACAGCCCAGTGACAACTAATGAAAAACTGTTTTTT
NA	TRBV27	TRBJ2-7	CASSLGASYEQYF	TGTGCCAGCAGTTTAGGGGCCTCCTACGAGCAGTACTTC
NA	TRBV7-8	TRBJ1-6	CASSLGGNSPLHF	TGTGCCAGCAGCTTAGGAGGTAATTCACCCCTCCACTTT
NA	TRBV7-9	TRBJ2-7	CASSLGGPRDEQYF	TGTGCCAGCAGCTTAGGTGGGCCACGCGACGAGCAGTACTTC
TRBD1	TRBV28	TRBJ1-1	CASRPGQGFSTEAFF	TGTGCCAGCAGACCGGGACAGGGTTTTTCCACTGAAGCTTTCTTT
TRBD1	TRBV29-1	TRBJ2-5	CSVLSGGTQYF	TGCAGCGTTTTATCAGGGGGGACCCAGTACTTC
TRBD1	TRBV25-1	TRBJ2-7	CASSAPPGTGSYEQYF	TGTGCCAGCAGTGCACCGCCCGGGACAGGGAGCTACGAGCAGTACTTC
TRBD2	TRBV11-2	TRBJ2-3	CASSSTSGGGSDTQYF	TGTGCCAGCAGCTCGACTAGCGGGGGGGGGTCGGATACGCAGTATTTT
TRBD2	TRBV4-2	TRBJ2-6	CASSQYLGGAGANVLTF	TGTGCCAGCAGCCAATATTTGGGAGGGGCTGGGGCCAACGTCCTGACTTTC
NA	TRBV5-1	TRBJ1-2	CASSREDWGYTF	TGCGCCAGCAGCCGGGAGGATTGGGGCTACACCTTC
NA	TRBV7-9	TRBJ1-1	CASSTQGNTEAFF	TGTGCCAGCAGCACACAGGGGAACACTGAAGCTTTCTTT
TRBD1	TRBV27	TRBJ2-7	CASSFQDRGYEQYF	TGTGCCAGCAGTTTCCAGGACAGGGGATACGAGCAGTACTTC
NA	TRBV10-3	TRBJ2-5	CAPPGSGPPYF	TGTGCCCCTCCTGGATCAGGCCCACCGTACTTC
TRBD2	TRBV4-3	TRBJ2-3	CASSQEATSGGREDTQYF	TGCGCCAGCAGCCAAGAAGCGACTAGCGGGGGGCGGGAAGATACGCAGTATTTT